These 13 T cell receptor beta chains share one sample of origin, sequenced in a study of blood T cell repertoires in COVID-19. Sequenced by immunoSEQ multiplex PCR; TCRdb stores in-frame clones only, minus some. The sample records roughly 250,000 clones, about 85% being singletons. Sequencing input: peripheral blood. The receptors were gathered from a human donor with COVID-19, enrolled during active disease. The donor label of this sample is uncertain.

This clone has more than one count but fewer than ten. V is TRBV6-5 and J is TRBJ2-1; 10 nucleotides match TRBD2. The junction had 7 bases not matched to a gene; V was cut back by 5 bases and J by 6 bases. The CDR3 loop spans 15 amino acids. From germline, CDR1 is MNHEY and CDR2 SVGAGI. The CDR3 spells CASSPRTSGLNEQFF. The DNA for the CDR3 is TGTGCCAGCAGTCCCCGGACTAGCGGACTCAATGAGCAGTTCTTC.

The CDR3 coding sequence is TGTGCCAGCAGCTTAAGGAACAGGGTAGGCAATCAGCCCCAGCATTTT. Translation gives CASSLRNRVGNQPQHF. The J gene is TRBJ1-5, the V gene TRBV5-6, with D tentatively TRBD1 (6 bases). Germline assignment: CDR1 SGHDT and CDR2 YYEEEE. V lost 2 bases to trimming and J lost 2 bases, with 14 bases between them. The CDR3 sequence is 16 residues long.

The V and J genes are TRBV4-3 and TRBJ2-7; weak D call: TRBD1 (5 bases). The CDR3 has 18 amino acids. Looked up from germline, CDR1 is LGHNA and CDR2 is YSLEER. V was trimmed by 4 bases and J by 0 bases, leaving 22 bases between them. This chain's CDR3 is CASSRPTQNRPSSYEQYF. The CDR3 DNA sequence: TGCGCCAGCAGCCGTCCTACCCAGAACAGGCCGAGCTCCTACGAGCAGTACTTC.

V gene TRBV30 combines with J gene TRBJ2-1, with D perhaps matching TRBD2 (6 bases). The CDR3 is 13 amino acids. Germline V gives CDR1 GTSNPN, CDR2 SVGIG (reference sequence). Here the CDR3 reads CAGTYTLGGEQFF. CDR3 in DNA: TGTGCGGGCACATACACTCTGGGGGGTGAGCAGTTCTTC.

The V call is TRBV27, the J call TRBJ1-2; the match to TRBD1 covers 8 bases. CDR3 length equals 15 residues. Germline CDR1 is MNHEY and CDR2 is SMNVEV (reference sequence). Trimming at V came to 6 bases and at J to 3 bases, leaving 9 bases not matched to a gene. CDR3 in amino acids: CASRRQGAVDYGYTF. The CDR3 bases are TGTGCCAGCAGGAGGCAGGGGGCTGTTGACTATGGCTACACCTTC.

The rearrangement links TRBV5-1 to TRBJ2-3, with D unclear. This CDR3 comprises 15 residues. Germline CDR1 is SGHRS and CDR2 is YFSETQ. V was clipped by 0 bases and J by 1 base, with 9 bases between them. The chain's CDR3 is CASSLALLGTDTQYF. In DNA, the CDR3 is TGCGCCAGCAGCTTGGCCCTCCTCGGCACAGATACGCAGTATTTT.

The chain carries TRBV28 and TRBJ1-1; D is perhaps TRBD1 (6 bases). V gave up 5 bases and J gave up 4 bases, with 14 bases separating them. Germline values: CDR1 MDHEN, CDR2 SYDVKM. There are 14 residues in the CDR3. CDR3 nucleotide sequence: TGTGCCAGCAGTGTCCGGACAGTCGGCACTGAAGCTTTCTTT. Protein: CASSVRTVGTEAFF. The whole variable domain, remainder taken from reference TRBV28 and TRBJ1-1, is DVKVTQSSRYLVKRTGEKVFLECVQDMDHENMFWYRQDPGLGLRLIYFSYDVKMKEKGDIPEGYSVSREKKERFSLILESASTNQTSMYLCASSVRTVGTEAFFGQGTRLTVV.

This clone was seen once. V is TRBV28 and J is TRBJ2-1; TRBD2 agrees at 11 bases. The V gene's germline CDR1 is MDHEN and CDR2 SYDVKM. This CDR3 has 14 amino acids. V gave up 6 bases and J gave up 7 bases; unmatched junction bases: 5. The CDR3: CASRLGLAVNEQFF. The CDR3, as DNA: TGTGCCAGCAGGCTGGGACTAGCGGTAAATGAGCAGTTCTTC. The complete variable domain, with remaining parts taken from reference TRBV28 and TRBJ2-1, reads DVKVTQSSRYLVKRTGEKVFLECVQDMDHENMFWYRQDPGLGLRLIYFSYDVKMKEKGDIPEGYSVSREKKERFSLILESASTNQTSMYLCASRLGLAVNEQFFGPGTRLTVL.

The rearrangement uses TRBV7-2 and TRBJ2-1; D is ambiguous. The V gene's germline CDR1 is SGHTA and CDR2 FQGNSA. CDR3 length: 13 residues. The V end was cut by 1 base, the J end by 9 bases, with 10 bases between. Written as DNA, the CDR3 is TGTGCCAGCAGCTTAGGGGCAGCCGGTGAGCAGTTCTTC. Translated: CASSLGAAGEQFF.

This rearrangement joins TRBV18 to TRBJ1-6, with D perhaps matching TRBD1 (5 bases). This CDR3 comprises 14 residues. The ends were cut back, 5 bases at V and 6 bases at J, with 11 bases in the middle. Per germline, CDR1 KGHSH and CDR2 LQKENI. The CDR3 region has the DNA TGTGCCAGCTCAACGGACATCTCTAATTCACCCCTCCACTTT. This codes for CASSTDISNSPLHF.

This clone was recorded only once. The chain has TRBV28 and TRBJ1-2; 8 bases agree with TRBD1. Germline V gene sequence: CDR1 MDHEN, CDR2 SYDVKM. The CDR3 consists of 13 residues. V shed 6 bases, J shed 8 bases, and the junction held 8 bases outside the gene matches. CDR3 nucleotide sequence: TGTGCCAGCAGCACAGGGGGAGTGAGAGGCTACACCTTC. It encodes CASSTGGVRGYTF.

The chain has TRBV4-3 and TRBJ1-4; D gene uncertain. Per the germline V gene, CDR1 is LGHNA and CDR2 is YSLEER. This CDR3 contains 14 residues. V dropped 1 base and J dropped 4 bases, with 7 bases sitting between them. The CDR3 here is CASSQAQLNEKLFF. The CDR3 nucleotides are TGCGCCAGCAGCCAAGCACAGCTTAATGAAAAACTGTTTTTT.

The rearrangement uses TRBV28 and TRBJ1-5; D is ambiguous. This CDR3 contains 16 residues. The ends were cut back, 4 bases at V and 4 bases at J, with 17 bases in the middle. Germline lookup yields CDR1 MDHEN and CDR2 SYDVKM. The CDR3 DNA sequence: TGTGCCAGCAGTTCAGAGGAGGGAAGGGAGAATCAGCCCCAGCATTTT. It translates to CASSSEEGRENQPQHF.